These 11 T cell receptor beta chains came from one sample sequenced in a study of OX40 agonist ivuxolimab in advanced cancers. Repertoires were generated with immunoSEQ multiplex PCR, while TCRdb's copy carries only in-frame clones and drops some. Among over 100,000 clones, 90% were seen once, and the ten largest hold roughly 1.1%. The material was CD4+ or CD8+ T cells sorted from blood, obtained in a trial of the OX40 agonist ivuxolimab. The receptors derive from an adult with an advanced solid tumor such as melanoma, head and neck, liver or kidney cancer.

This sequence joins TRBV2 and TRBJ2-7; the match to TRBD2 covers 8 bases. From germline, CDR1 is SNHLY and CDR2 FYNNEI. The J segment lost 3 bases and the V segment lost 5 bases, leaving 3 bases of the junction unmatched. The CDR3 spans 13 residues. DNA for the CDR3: TGTGCCAGCAGTCTAGCGGGCAACTACGAGCAGTACTTC. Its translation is CASSLAGNYEQYF.

This chain's CDR3 is CASSLDPHNEQFF. The CDR3 region has the DNA TGTGCCAGCAGCTTAGACCCCCACAATGAGCAGTTCTTC. The genes are TRBV7-2 and TRBJ2-1; D ambiguous. Between the trimmed V and J ends, which lost 1 base and 5 bases, there was a span of 6 bases. Germline V gene data show CDR1 as SGHTA and CDR2 as FQGNSA. The CDR3 runs to 13 residues.

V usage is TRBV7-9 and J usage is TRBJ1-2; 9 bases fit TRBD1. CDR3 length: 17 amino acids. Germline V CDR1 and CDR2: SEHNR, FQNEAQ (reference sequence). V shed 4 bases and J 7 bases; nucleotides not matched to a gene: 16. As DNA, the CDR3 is TGTGCCAGCAGCTCCCGACAGGGGGGGTCCGGACTTCCTGGCTACACCTTC. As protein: CASSSRQGGSGLPGYTF.

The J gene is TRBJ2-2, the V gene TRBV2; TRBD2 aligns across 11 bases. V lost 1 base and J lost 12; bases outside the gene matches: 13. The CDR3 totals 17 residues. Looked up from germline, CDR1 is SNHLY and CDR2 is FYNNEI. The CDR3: CASSEELAGVPRLKLFF. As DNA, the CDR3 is TGTGCCAGCAGTGAAGAACTAGCGGGAGTTCCCAGGTTAAAGCTGTTTTTT.

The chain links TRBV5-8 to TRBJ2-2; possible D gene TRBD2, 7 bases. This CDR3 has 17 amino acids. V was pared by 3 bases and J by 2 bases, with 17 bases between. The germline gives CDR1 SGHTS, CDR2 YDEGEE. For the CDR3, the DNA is TGTGCCAGCAGCTCCGGGAGGTGGACAGCTAACACCGGGGAGCTGTTTTTT. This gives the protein CASSSGRWTANTGELFF.

CDR3 residues: CASSLMSMGVGSGNTIYF. CDR3 DNA sequence: TGTGCCAGCAGCTTAATGAGTATGGGCGTGGGTTCTGGAAACACCATATATTTT. J is TRBJ1-3 and V is TRBV11-2; no clear D gene. The V gene lost 2 bases and the J gene lost 1 base, with 18 bases spanning the gap. Germline CDR1 SGHAT, CDR2 FQNNGV. The CDR3 extends over 18 amino acids.

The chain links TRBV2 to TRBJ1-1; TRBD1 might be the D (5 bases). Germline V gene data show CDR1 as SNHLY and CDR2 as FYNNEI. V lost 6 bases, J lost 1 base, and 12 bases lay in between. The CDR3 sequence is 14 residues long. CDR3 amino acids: CASRKGVGNTEAFF. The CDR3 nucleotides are TGTGCCAGCAGGAAAGGGGTGGGGAACACTGAAGCTTTCTTT.

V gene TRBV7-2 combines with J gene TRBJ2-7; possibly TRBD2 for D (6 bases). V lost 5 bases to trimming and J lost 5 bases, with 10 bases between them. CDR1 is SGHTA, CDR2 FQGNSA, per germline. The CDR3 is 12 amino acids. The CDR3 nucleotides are TGTGCCAGCAGCCCACCTAGCGACGAGCAGTACTTC. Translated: CASSPPSDEQYF.

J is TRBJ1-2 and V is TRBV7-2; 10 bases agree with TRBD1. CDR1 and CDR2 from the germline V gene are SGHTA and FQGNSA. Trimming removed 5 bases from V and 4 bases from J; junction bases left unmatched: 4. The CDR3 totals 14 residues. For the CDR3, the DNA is TGTGCCAGCAGCCAGGACAGGGGGGGCTATGGCTACACCTTC. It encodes CASSQDRGGYGYTF.

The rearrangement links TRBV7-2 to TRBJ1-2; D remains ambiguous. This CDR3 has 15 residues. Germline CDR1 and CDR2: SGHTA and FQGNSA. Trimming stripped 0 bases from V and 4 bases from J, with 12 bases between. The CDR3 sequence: CASSLAPEQTYGYTF. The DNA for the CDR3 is TGTGCCAGCAGCTTAGCCCCAGAACAGACCTATGGCTACACCTTC.

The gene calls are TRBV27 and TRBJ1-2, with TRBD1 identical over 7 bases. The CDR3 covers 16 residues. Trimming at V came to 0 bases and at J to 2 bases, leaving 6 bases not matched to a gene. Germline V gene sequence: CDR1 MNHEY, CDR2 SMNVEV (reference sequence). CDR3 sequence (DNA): TGTGCCAGCAGTTTATCGACAGGGACTTTAAACTATGGCTACACCTTC. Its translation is CASSLSTGTLNYGYTF.